A selection of T cell receptor beta chains follows, all from one sample in a study of blood T cell repertoires in COVID-19. The method was immunoSEQ multiplex PCR; TCRdb's version includes in-frame clones alone and lacks a portion of them. In the table there are 150,000 or so clones, 87% of which are singletons. Sequenced sample: PBMCs or T cells enriched from blood (not recorded which). These receptors were collected from a woman aged 40 to 55 who had been exposed to COVID-19. CDR3s include the opening cysteine and the closing phenylalanine or tryptophan. Each record gives: clone size, V gene, D gene, J gene, CDR3 protein, CDR3 DNA. A D gene is named only where the DNA matches it firmly. Clone size is stated in some rows and not others, as once, few, many or a class when expanded.

-	TRBV5-1	-	TRBJ1-1	CASKGDTEAFF	TGCGCCAGCAAGGGGGACACTGAAGCTTTCTTT
-	TRBV5-6	-	TRBJ2-5	CAGLTWGGLETQYF	TGTGCCGGCCTCACTTGGGGGGGCCTGGAGACCCAGTACTTC
-	TRBV29-1	-	TRBJ2-3	CSPRLGTDTQYF	TGCAGCCCCCGACTGGGCACAGATACGCAGTATTTT
-	TRBV7-2	TRBD2	TRBJ2-7	CASSFSGTSGSYEQYF	TGTGCCAGCAGCTTTTCGGGGACTAGCGGGAGCTACGAGCAGTACTTC
-	TRBV18	-	TRBJ2-5	CASSPGQPGETQYF	TGTGCCAGCTCACCCGGACAGCCCGGAGAGACCCAGTACTTC
-	TRBV6-6	-	TRBJ1-1	CASSRTVEPLIEAFF	TGTGCCAGCAGTCGGACAGTTGAACCTTTAATTGAAGCTTTCTTT
-	TRBV5-4	TRBD1	TRBJ2-3	CASSLRGRIPTDTQYF	TGTGCCAGCAGCTTAAGGGGGCGCATCCCCACAGATACGCAGTATTTT
-	TRBV29-1	-	TRBJ1-1	CSVKPTNTEAFF	TGCAGCGTTAAACCTACGAACACTGAAGCTTTCTTT
once	TRBV18	-	TRBJ2-2	CASSPTPPTLNTGELFF	TGTGCCAGCTCACCGACGCCGCCGACATTGAACACCGGGGAGCTGTTTTTT
-	TRBV27	TRBD1	TRBJ2-7	CASSSRDRLHEQYF	TGTGCCAGCAGTTCTCGGGACAGGCTCCACGAGCAGTACTTC
-	TRBV6-2/TRBV6-3	TRBD1	TRBJ1-5	CASSQQGINQPQHF	TGTGCCAGCAGTCAACAGGGGATCAATCAGCCCCAGCATTTT
-	TRBV7-8	-	TRBJ1-1	CASSLVQGNTEAFF	TGTGCCAGCAGCTTAGTTCAGGGGAACACTGAAGCTTTCTTT
-	TRBV29-1	-	TRBJ1-1	CSTSGAGRTEAFF	TGCAGCACCTCGGGAGCAGGGAGGACTGAAGCTTTCTTT
-	TRBV4-1	TRBD2	TRBJ2-1	CASSQAWTSGSPYNEQFF	TGCGCCAGCAGCCAGGCCTGGACTAGCGGGTCCCCCTACAATGAGCAGTTCTTC
few	TRBV7-9	-	TRBJ2-1	CASSLGVVYNEQFF	TGTGCCAGCAGCTTAGGAGTTGTCTACAATGAGCAGTTCTTC
-	TRBV5-1	TRBD2	TRBJ2-1	CASSLSTSGSIDEQFF	TGCGCCAGCAGCCTCTCGACTAGCGGGAGTATCGATGAGCAGTTCTTC
-	TRBV2	TRBD1	TRBJ2-7	CASTGQGLYEQYF	TGTGCCAGCACGGGACAGGGTCTCTACGAGCAGTACTTC